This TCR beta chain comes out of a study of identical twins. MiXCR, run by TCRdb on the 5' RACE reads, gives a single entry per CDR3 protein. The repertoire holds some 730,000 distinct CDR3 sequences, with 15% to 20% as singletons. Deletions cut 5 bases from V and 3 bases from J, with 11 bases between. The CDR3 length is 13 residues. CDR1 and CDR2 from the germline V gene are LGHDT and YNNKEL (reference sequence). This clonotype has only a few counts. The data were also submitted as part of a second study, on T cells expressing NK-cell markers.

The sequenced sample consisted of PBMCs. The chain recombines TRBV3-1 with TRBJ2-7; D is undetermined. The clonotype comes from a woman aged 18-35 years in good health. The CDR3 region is CASSGRKNYEQYF. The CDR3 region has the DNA TGTGCCAGCAGCGGACGGAAAAACTACGAGCAGTACTTC.